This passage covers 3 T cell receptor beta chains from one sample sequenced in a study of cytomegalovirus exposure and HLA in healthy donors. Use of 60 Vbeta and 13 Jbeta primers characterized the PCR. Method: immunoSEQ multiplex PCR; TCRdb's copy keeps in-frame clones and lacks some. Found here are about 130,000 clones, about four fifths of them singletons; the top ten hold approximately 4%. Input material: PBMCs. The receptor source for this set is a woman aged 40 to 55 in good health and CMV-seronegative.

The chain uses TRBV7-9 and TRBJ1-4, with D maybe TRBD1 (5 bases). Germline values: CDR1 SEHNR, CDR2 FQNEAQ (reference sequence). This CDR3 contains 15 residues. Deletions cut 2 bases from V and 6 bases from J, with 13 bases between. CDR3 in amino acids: CASSLTPGGDEKLFF. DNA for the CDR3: TGTGCCAGCAGCTTAACACCCGGAGGGGATGAAAAACTGTTTTTT. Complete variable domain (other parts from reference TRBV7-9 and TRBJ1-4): DTGVSQNPRHKITKRGQNVTFRCDPISEHNRLYWYRQTLGQGPEFLTYFQNEAQLEKSRLLSDRFSAERPKGSFSTLEIQRTEQGDSAMYLCASSLTPGGDEKLFFGSGTQLSVL.

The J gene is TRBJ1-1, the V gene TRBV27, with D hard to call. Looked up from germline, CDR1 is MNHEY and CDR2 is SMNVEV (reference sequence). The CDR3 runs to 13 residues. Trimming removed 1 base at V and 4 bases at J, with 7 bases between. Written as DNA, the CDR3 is TGTGCCAGCAGTTTATTTCTAGGCACTGAAGCTTTCTTT. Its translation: CASSLFLGTEAFF.

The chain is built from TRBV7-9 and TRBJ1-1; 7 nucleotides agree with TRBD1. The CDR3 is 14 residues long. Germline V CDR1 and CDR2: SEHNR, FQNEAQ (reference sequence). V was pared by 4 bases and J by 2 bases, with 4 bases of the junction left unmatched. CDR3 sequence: CASSSQGGNTEAFF. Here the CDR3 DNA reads TGTGCCAGCAGCTCCCAGGGGGGTAACACTGAAGCTTTCTTT.